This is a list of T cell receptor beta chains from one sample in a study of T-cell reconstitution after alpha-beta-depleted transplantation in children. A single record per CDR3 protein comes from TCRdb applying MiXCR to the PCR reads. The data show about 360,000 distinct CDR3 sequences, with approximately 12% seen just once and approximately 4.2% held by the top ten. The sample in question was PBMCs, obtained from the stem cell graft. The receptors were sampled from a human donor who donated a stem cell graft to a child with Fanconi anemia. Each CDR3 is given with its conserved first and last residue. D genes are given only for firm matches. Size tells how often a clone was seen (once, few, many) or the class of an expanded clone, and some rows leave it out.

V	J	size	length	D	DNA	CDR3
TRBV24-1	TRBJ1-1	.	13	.	TGTGCCACCAGTGCGTTTTCCAACACTGAAGCTTTCTTT	CATSAFSNTEAFF
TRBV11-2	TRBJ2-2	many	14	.	TGTGCCAGCAGCTTAGTGGGAGGCCCCGGGGAGCTGTTTTTT	CASSLVGGPGELFF
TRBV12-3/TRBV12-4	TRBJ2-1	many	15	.	TGTGCCAGCAGTTTAGGGGGTGGATACGACAATGAGCAGTTCTTC	CASSLGGGYDNEQFF
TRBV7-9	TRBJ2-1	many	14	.	TGTGCCAGCTCCAGGGACACCTCTCACAATGAGCAGTTCTTC	CASSRDTSHNEQFF
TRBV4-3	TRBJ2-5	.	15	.	TGCGCCAGCAGCCAAGACCGGGGGGCCTATGAGACCCAGTACTTC	CASSQDRGAYETQYF
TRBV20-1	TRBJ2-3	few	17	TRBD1	TGCAGTGCTTCCGGACAGGGCCTAACCGCTAGCACAGATACGCAGTATTTT	CSASGQGLTASTDTQYF
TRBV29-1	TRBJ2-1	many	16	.	TGCAGCGTTGAGGCAGGGGGGGCGAGCTCCTACAATGAGCAGTTCTTC	CSVEAGGASSYNEQFF
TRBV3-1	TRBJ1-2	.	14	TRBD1	TGTGCCAGCAGCCCCCTAGGGGACAGGGGGACCTACACCTTC	CASSPLGDRGTYTF
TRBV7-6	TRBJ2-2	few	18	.	TGTGCCAGCAGCTTAGCGGTCCAGTCGTGGTATGACACCGGGGAGCTGTTTTTT	CASSLAVQSWYDTGELFF
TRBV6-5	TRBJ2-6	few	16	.	TGTGCCAGCAGTTACGTTCGGGCCTCTGGGGCCAACGTCCTGACTTTC	CASSYVRASGANVLTF
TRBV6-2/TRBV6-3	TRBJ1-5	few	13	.	TGTGCCAGCAGTTACTCCTCGGGAACGCCCCAGCATTTT	CASSYSSGTPQHF
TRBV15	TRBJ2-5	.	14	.	TGTGCCACCAGCAGCGACCAACGCCAAGAGACCCAGTACTTC	CATSSDQRQETQYF
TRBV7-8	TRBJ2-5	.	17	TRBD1	TGTGCCAGCAGCCAGAGGGGAGGGACAGGGGGGGAAGAGACCCAGTACTTC	CASSQRGGTGGEETQYF
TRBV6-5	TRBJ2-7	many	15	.	TGTGCCAGCAGTTACTCGTCGGACAGCTCCTACGAGCAGTACTTC	CASSYSSDSSYEQYF
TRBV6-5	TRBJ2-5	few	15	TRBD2	TGTGCCAGCAGTTACGATCTGACTAGCGATGGGACCCAGTACTTC	CASSYDLTSDGTQYF
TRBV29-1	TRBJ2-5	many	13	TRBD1	TGCAGCGTTGCTCATAAGGACAGGGAGACCCAGTACTTC	CSVAHKDRETQYF
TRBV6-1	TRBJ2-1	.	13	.	TGTGCCAGCAGTGAAGGCTCCTACAATGAGCAGTTCTTC	CASSEGSYNEQFF
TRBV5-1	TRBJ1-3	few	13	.	TGCGCCAGCAGCTTGGGAACCGGAAACACCATATATTTT	CASSLGTGNTIYF
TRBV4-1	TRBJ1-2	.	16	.	TGCGCCAGCAGCCCCACCCTGGGGGAGGTGCTCTATGGCTACACCTTC	CASSPTLGEVLYGYTF
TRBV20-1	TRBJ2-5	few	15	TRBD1	TGCAGTGCTAGAGATCGGACAGGGAGTAGGGAGACCCAGTACTTC	CSARDRTGSRETQYF
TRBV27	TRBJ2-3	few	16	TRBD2	TGTGCCAGCAGTTCCTGGGTAGCGGGGGGCACAGATACGCAGTATTTT	CASSSWVAGGTDTQYF
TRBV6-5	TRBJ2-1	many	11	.	TGTGCCAGCAGTTACGGATTCGAGCAGTTCTTC	CASSYGFEQFF
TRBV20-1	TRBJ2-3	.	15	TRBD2	TGCAGTGCGCAACTAGCGCTCGGGAACTCAGATACGCAGTATTTT	CSAQLALGNSDTQYF
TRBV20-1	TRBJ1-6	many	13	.	TGCAGTCCCAGTCCCGGCTTGAATTCACCCCTCCACTTT	CSPSPGLNSPLHF
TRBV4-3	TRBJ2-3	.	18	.	TGCGCCAGCAGCCAAGATCTTTCAGGGACTTATCCCTTTTGGTCGCAGTATTTT	CASSQDLSGTYPFWSQYF
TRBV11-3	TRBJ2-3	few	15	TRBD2	TGTGCCAGCAGCTTCTTGGGGGGGAACACAGATACGCAGTATTTT	CASSFLGGNTDTQYF
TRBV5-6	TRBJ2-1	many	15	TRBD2	TGTGCCAGCAGCTCTGGGGCGGGGGGGTACAATGAGCAGTTCTTC	CASSSGAGGYNEQFF
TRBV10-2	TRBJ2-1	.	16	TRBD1	TGCGCCAGCAGTGTTGGGACAGGGGGCCCCTACAATGAGCAGTTCTTC	CASSVGTGGPYNEQFF
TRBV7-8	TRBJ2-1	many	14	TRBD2	TGTGCCAGCAGCGGACTAGCGGGGGACAATGAGCAGTTCTTC	CASSGLAGDNEQFF
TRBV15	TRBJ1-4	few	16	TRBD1	TGTGCCACCAGCCCCAAACGGGACAGGGAACGAGAAAAACTGTTTTTT	CATSPKRDREREKLFF
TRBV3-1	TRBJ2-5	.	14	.	TGTGCCACCTCCAAGGTCGAATATCAAGAGACCCAGTACTTC	CATSKVEYQETQYF
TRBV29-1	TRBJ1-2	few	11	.	TGCAGCGTTGAACCCATAGGTGGCTACACCTTC	CSVEPIGGYTF
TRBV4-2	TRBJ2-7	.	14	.	TGTGCCAGCAGCCGCCCAGGGATCTCCTACGAGCAGTACTTC	CASSRPGISYEQYF
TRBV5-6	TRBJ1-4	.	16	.	TGTGCCAGCAGCTTCTTTGAGGCGGGACTTCGCGAAAAACTGTTTTTT	CASSFFEAGLREKLFF
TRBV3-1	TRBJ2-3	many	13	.	TGTGCCAGCAGCCAAGATTTATCAGATACGCAGTATTTT	CASSQDLSDTQYF
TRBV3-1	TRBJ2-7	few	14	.	TGTGCCAGCAGCCAAGACCCCTCGCAGGTCGAGCAGTACTTC	CASSQDPSQVEQYF
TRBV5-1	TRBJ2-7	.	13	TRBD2	TGCGCCACCCGGAGGGACGGGAGGCCCGAGCAGTACTTC	CATRRDGRPEQYF
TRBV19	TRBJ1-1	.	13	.	TGTGCCAGTAAGCGGCAGTTGAACACTGAAGCTTTCTTT	CASKRQLNTEAFF
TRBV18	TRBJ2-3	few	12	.	TGTGCCAGCTCACCGACCCAACCTACGCAGTATTTT	CASSPTQPTQYF
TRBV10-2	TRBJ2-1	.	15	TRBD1	TGCGCCAGCAGAGTACGCGGGACAGGGTTGGATGAGCAGTTCTTC	CASRVRGTGLDEQFF
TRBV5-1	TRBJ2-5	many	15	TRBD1	TGCGCCAGCAGCCGCGACCAGGGGGCGCGGGAGACCCAGTACTTC	CASSRDQGARETQYF
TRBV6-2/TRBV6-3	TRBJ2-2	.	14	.	TGTGCCAGCAGTTACACTCGGAACACCGGGGAGCTGTTTTTT	CASSYTRNTGELFF
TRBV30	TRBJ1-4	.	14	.	TGTGCCTGGAGTGTTAGCAGGCGCGGGGAAAAACTGTTTTTT	CAWSVSRRGEKLFF
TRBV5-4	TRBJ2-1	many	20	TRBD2	TGTGCCAGCAGCTTCTCCGGGACTAGCGGGGGGGCAAGCTCCTACAATGAGCAGTTCTTC	CASSFSGTSGGASSYNEQFF
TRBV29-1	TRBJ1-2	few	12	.	TGCAGCGTTGTAAGAGGAGGGGGGACGAACACCTTC	CSVVRGGGTNTF
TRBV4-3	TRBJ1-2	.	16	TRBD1	TGCGCCAGCAGCCAACTTCAGGGACAGGGGGTATATGGCTACACCTTC	CASSQLQGQGVYGYTF
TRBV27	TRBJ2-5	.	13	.	TGTGCCAGCAGTTTCAGAAGAGGAGAGACCCAGTACTTC	CASSFRRGETQYF
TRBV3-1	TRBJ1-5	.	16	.	TGTGCCAGCAGCCAGATAGGACATCTAAGCAATCAGCCCCAGCATTTT	CASSQIGHLSNQPQHF
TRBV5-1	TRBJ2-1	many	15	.	TGCGCCAGCAGCTTGGAGCCAGGCTCCTACAATGAGCAGTTCTTC	CASSLEPGSYNEQFF
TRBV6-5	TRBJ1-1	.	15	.	TGTGCCAGCAGTTACGGCTTTGGGGACAACACTGAAGCTTTCTTT	CASSYGFGDNTEAFF
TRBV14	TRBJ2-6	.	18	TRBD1	TGTGCCAGCAGCCTAAGACAGGGGAGGTTTCGTGGGGCCAACGTCCTGACTTTC	CASSLRQGRFRGANVLTF
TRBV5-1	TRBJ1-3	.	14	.	TGCGCCAGCAGCTTGGACACCACTGGAAACACCATATATTTT	CASSLDTTGNTIYF
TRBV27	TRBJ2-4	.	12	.	TGTGCCAGCAGTTTTTTGGGGGGCATTCAGTACTTC	CASSFLGGIQYF
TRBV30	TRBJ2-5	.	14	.	TGTGCCTGGAGTCAGGGGACTTCAGGGGAGACCCAGTACTTC	CAWSQGTSGETQYF
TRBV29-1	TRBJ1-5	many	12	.	TGCAGCGTTGGAGATTCCACCGAGACCCAGCATTTT	CSVGDSTETQHF
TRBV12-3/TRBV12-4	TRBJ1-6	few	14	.	TGTGCCAGCAGTTTCTCGGCAGTGAATTCACCCCTCCACTTT	CASSFSAVNSPLHF
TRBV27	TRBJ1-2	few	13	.	TGTGCCAGCAGTTTATCGAACAGGGAAGGCTACACCTTC	CASSLSNREGYTF
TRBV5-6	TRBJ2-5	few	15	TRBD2	TGTGCCAGCAGCCTAGCTAGCGGGGGGGGAGAGACCCAGTACTTC	CASSLASGGGETQYF